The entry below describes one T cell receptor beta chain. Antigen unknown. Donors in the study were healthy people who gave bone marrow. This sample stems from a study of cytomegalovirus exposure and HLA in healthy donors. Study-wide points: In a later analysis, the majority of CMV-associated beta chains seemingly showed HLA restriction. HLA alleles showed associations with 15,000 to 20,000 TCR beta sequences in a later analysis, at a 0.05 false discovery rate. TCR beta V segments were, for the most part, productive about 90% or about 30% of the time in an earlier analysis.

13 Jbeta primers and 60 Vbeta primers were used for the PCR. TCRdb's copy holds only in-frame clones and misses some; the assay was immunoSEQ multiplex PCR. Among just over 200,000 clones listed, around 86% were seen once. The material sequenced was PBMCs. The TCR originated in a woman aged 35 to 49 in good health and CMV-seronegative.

CDR3 in amino acids: CASSLYRNSGEAFF. The DNA of the CDR3 is TGTGCCAGCAGCTTGTACAGGAATTCGGGTGAAGCTTTCTTT. V is TRBV5-8 and J is TRBJ1-1; D possibly corresponds to TRBD1 (5 bases). Germline V gives CDR1 SGHTS, CDR2 YDEGEE. Trimming took 1 base from V and 7 from J, leaving 14 bases between them. The CDR3 is 14 amino acids. The whole variable domain, remainder taken from reference TRBV5-8 and TRBJ1-1, is EAGVTQSPTHLIKTRGQQATLRCSPISGHTSVYWYQQALGLGLQFLLWYDEGEERNRGNFPPRFSGRQFPNYSSELNVNALELEDSALYLCASSLYRNSGEAFFGQGTRLTVV.